The 30 T cell receptor beta chains below all came from one sample that was sequenced in a study of T cells in Graves' hyperthyroidism and ophthalmopathy. Researchers took RNA transcripts and amplified the TCR beta CDR3 regions from them. With the HTBI primer set, the TCR CDR3 went through a first round of RT-PCR. TCRdb reanalysed the multiplex PCR reads using MiXCR and keeps one entry per CDR3 protein. The sample holds 400,000 to 500,000 distinct CDR3 sequences, roughly 15% seen once. Sequenced input: blood. The receptors were sampled from a man aged 18 to 29 with Graves' ophthalmopathy.

This clonotype was picked up many times. CDR3 DNA: TGCGCCAGCAGCCCAAGGACAGGGTGTGCCGAGCAGTACTTC. As protein: CASSPRTGCAEQYF. This chain joins TRBV5-1 and TRBJ2-7, with 8 bases aligning to TRBD1. CDR3 length equals 14 residues. Germline V gives CDR1 SGHRS, CDR2 YFSETQ. V was pared by 4 bases and J by 6 bases, with 9 bases of the junction left unmatched.

Ten or more counts support this clonotype. This chain connects TRBV11-2 to TRBJ1-3; 7 bases agree with TRBD1. CDR1 and CDR2 from the germline V gene are SGHAT and FQNNGV. The V and J ends lost 5 bases and 2 bases, in that order; junction bases with no gene match: 9. The CDR3 runs 16 residues. Here the CDR3 DNA reads TGTGCCAGCAGCCCTCGAGGGGGCTTCGCTGGAAACACCATATATTTT. Amino acid sequence: CASSPRGGFAGNTIYF.

Concerning this clonotype: At one boundary the junction diverges from the germline segment, which might be a read error. The gene calls are TRBV20-1 and TRBJ2-1; D remains unclear. This CDR3 contains 17 residues. The V gene's germline CDR1 is DFQATT and CDR2 SNEGSKA (reference sequence). CDR3 nucleotides: TGCAGTGCCAGAGCCAGCAGCTTCGGGCCCTCCTACAATGAGCAGTTCTTC. This gives the protein CSARASSFGPSYNEQFF.

Only a few counts were recorded for this clonotype. The rearrangement links TRBV19 to TRBJ2-1; D is unclear. The CDR3 has 17 residues. Germline loops: CDR1 LNHDA, CDR2 SQIVND (reference sequence). V shed 3 bases and J shed 0 bases, with 15 bases lying between them. In DNA form, the CDR3 reads TGTGCCAGTAGTATCACGAATCCTAACCCCTCCTACAATGAGCAGTTCTTC. This codes for CASSITNPNPSYNEQFF.

This clonotype occurred many times. The CDR3 bases are TGTGCCAGCAGTAGGGACAGGGGCAGGGAGACCCAGTACTTC. Its translation is CASSRDRGRETQYF. The gene calls are TRBV12-3 or TRBV12-4 and TRBJ2-5; 10 nucleotides agree with TRBD1. The CDR3 runs 14 residues. V shed 5 bases, J shed 5 bases, and the junction held 5 bases outside the gene matches.

This clonotype has at least ten counts. This chain connects TRBV7-9 to TRBJ1-2; D is perhaps TRBD1 (6 bases). Germline CDR1 and CDR2: SEHNR and FQNEAQ (reference sequence). The CDR3 contains 14 residues. The ends were cut back, 2 bases at V and 3 bases at J, with 10 bases in the middle. The CDR3 nucleotides are TGTGCCAGCAGCTTAAACAGGGAGGACTATGGCTACACCTTC. This gives the protein CASSLNREDYGYTF.

This chain links TRBV4-2 with TRBJ1-4; D is ambiguous. The CDR3 runs to 16 residues. V shed 0 bases and J shed 4 bases, with 12 bases lying between them. Germline CDR1 LGHNA, CDR2 YNFKEQ. In DNA form, the CDR3 reads TGTGCCAGCAGCCAAGATGGAGACAAAAATAATGAAAAACTGTTTTTT. It translates to CASSQDGDKNNEKLFF.

This clonotype appeared many times. The J gene is TRBJ2-3, the V gene TRBV13, with TRBD2 matching over 13 bases. V was pared by 5 bases and J by 4 bases, with 6 bases of the junction left unmatched. The CDR3 is 16 amino acids. Germline CDR1 and CDR2: PRHDT and FYEKMQ (reference sequence). CDR3 in amino acids: CASSGTSGRGPDTQYF. The CDR3 DNA reads as TGTGCCAGCAGCGGAACTAGCGGGAGGGGCCCAGATACGCAGTATTTT.

This clonotype was counted at least ten times. The chain links TRBV12-5 to TRBJ2-3; 7 bases fit TRBD1. Unmatched junction bases numbered 6, after V lost 6 bases and J lost 0 bases. The CDR3 is made up of 15 amino acids. Germline CDR1 LGHNT, CDR2 FRNRAP. CDR3 nucleotide sequence: TGTGCTAGTGGGCAGACAGGGCTCAGCACAGATACGCAGTATTTT. Its protein product is CASGQTGLSTDTQYF.

This clonotype has at least ten counts. The rearrangement uses TRBV11-2 and TRBJ2-7; TRBD2 agrees at 11 bases. V dropped 0 bases and J dropped 2; count of bases not matched to a gene: 3. The germline V gene encodes CDR1 SGHAT and CDR2 FQNNGV. The CDR3 spans 16 residues. CDR3 DNA: TGTGCCAGCAGCTTAGATGGACTAGCGGGCCCCTACGAGCAGTACTTC. This gives the protein CASSLDGLAGPYEQYF.

The table lists this clonotype with many counts. The V call is TRBV6-1, the J call TRBJ2-1; 10 bases align to TRBD1. Trimming cost V 6 bases and J 4 bases; bases outside gene matches: 6. Germline lookup yields CDR1 MNHNS and CDR2 SASEGT. CDR3 length equals 15 residues. This CDR3 is CASRIDRGHYNEQFF. DNA for the CDR3: TGTGCCAGCAGGATAGACAGGGGGCATTACAATGAGCAGTTCTTC.

In its sample, this clonotype was seen a few times. The chain couples TRBV5-6 to TRBJ1-2; D possibly corresponds to TRBD1 (6 bases). The CDR3 runs to 12 residues. Trimming cost V 6 bases and J 7 bases, with 13 bases left between them. The germline CDR1 and CDR2 sequences are SGHDT and YYEEEE. CDR3 coding DNA: TGTGCCAGCAATAGACAGGATGCTGGCTACACCTTC. It specifies CASNRQDAGYTF.

This clonotype was observed at least ten times. V is TRBV7-9 and J is TRBJ2-5; TRBD1 aligns across 7 bases. V lost 5 bases, J lost 4 bases, and 7 bases stayed unmatched. CDR3 size: 14 residues. The germline V gene has CDR1 SEHNR and CDR2 FQNEAQ (reference sequence). The CDR3: CASSTQGTPETQYF. In DNA, the CDR3 is TGTGCCAGCAGCACACAGGGGACCCCAGAGACCCAGTACTTC.

This clonotype was counted ten times or more. The gene calls are TRBV27 and TRBJ1-2; 10 bases line up with TRBD1. V shed 6 bases and J 7 bases; nucleotides not matched to a gene: 8. Per the germline V gene, CDR1 is MNHEY and CDR2 is SMNVEV (reference sequence). The CDR3 has 14 amino acids. The CDR3, as DNA: TGTGCCAGCAGAGAGACAGGGGGCGCTGTTGGCTACACCTTC. It is translated as CASRETGGAVGYTF.

The chain employs TRBV4-1 and TRBJ1-6; no clear D gene. The CDR3 totals 13 residues. The V end lost 2 bases, the J end lost 8 bases, and 7 bases lay between the germline ends. CDR1 and CDR2 (germline): MGHRA, YSYEKL. CDR3 DNA: TGCGCCAGCAGCCAAATTTTGGATTCACCCCTCCACTTT. Its protein is CASSQILDSPLHF.

This clonotype was observed a handful of times. This chain joins TRBV15 and TRBJ2-7; D possibly corresponds to TRBD2 (7 bases). The ends were cut back, 5 bases at V and 2 bases at J, with 10 bases in the middle. The CDR3 length is 13 residues. Germline values: CDR1 LNHNV, CDR2 YYDKDF (reference sequence). CDR3 coding DNA: TGTGCCACCAGCCCGCGGGGGCCCTACGAGCAGTACTTC. Its protein is CATSPRGPYEQYF.

The sample holds many counts of this clonotype. The chain combines TRBV11-1 with TRBJ1-1; D possibly corresponds to TRBD1 (6 bases). This CDR3 has 13 amino acids. Looked up from germline, CDR1 is SGHAT and CDR2 is FQDESV (reference sequence). Trimming took 1 base from V and 7 from J, leaving 10 bases between them. In DNA form, the CDR3 reads TGTGCCAGCAGCTTAGGGACAGCTATTGAAGCTTTCTTT. It yields the protein CASSLGTAIEAFF.

A note on this clonotype: This clone may be a read error of a much larger clone one base away. The chain's CDR3 is CASSHLPSGVSASADTQYF. DNA of the CDR3: TGTGCCAGCAGCCATCTTCCTAGCGGGGTGAGTGCTAGCGCAGATACGCAGTATTTT. V and J are TRBV6-2 or TRBV6-3 and TRBJ2-3; TRBD2 matches 9 bases. CDR3 length equals 19 residues. Germline V gives CDR1 MNHEY, CDR2 SVGEGT. Unmatched junction bases numbered 20, after V lost 6 bases and J lost 4 bases.

This clonotype occurred many times. The chain combines TRBV20-1 with TRBJ2-1; 10 bases are a match to TRBD2. In germline, CDR1 is DFQATT, CDR2 SNEGSKA (reference sequence). This CDR3 spans 16 amino acids. V dropped 0 bases and J dropped 5; count of bases not matched to a gene: 7. This chain's CDR3 is CSARDDRLAGHNEQFF. The CDR3 DNA sequence: TGCAGTGCTAGAGATGACCGACTAGCGGGCCACAATGAGCAGTTCTTC.

This clonotype was recorded a few times. The gene calls are TRBV27 and TRBJ1-5; TRBD1 is a possible D gene (5 bases). Trimming removed 10 bases from V and 6 bases from J, with 19 bases in between. CDR1 MNHEY and CDR2 SMNVEV come from the germline V gene (reference sequence). The CDR3 is made up of 14 amino acids. This chain's CDR3 is CATSPGPGGQPQHF. CDR3 bases: TGTGCCACCTCCCCGGGACCTGGGGGTCAGCCCCAGCATTTT.

This clonotype has more than one count but fewer than ten. The chain joins TRBV6-2 or TRBV6-3 to TRBJ1-1; D is perhaps TRBD1 (5 bases). Germline V CDR1 and CDR2: MNHEY, SVGEGT. The CDR3 length is 12 residues. Trimming left V 5 bases short and J 6 bases short, with 10 bases between. The CDR3 DNA follows: TGTGCCAGCAGTATTGGGGGACCTGAAGCTTTCTTT. Its translation: CASSIGGPEAFF.

This clonotype occurred many times. The rearrangement links TRBV7-9 to TRBJ2-3, with TRBD1 matching 8 bases. Trimming cost V 1 base and J 3 bases; bases outside gene matches: 6. Germline CDR1 SEHNR, CDR2 FQNEAQ (reference sequence). The CDR3 is 16 amino acids. The CDR3 loop reads CASSLVRTGRTDTQYF. CDR3 coding DNA: TGTGCCAGCAGCTTAGTACGGACAGGGAGGACAGATACGCAGTATTTT.

This clonotype was counted at least ten times. The rearrangement links TRBV6-1 to TRBJ2-7; 7 bases line up with TRBD1. This CDR3 contains 14 residues. The germline gives CDR1 MNHNS, CDR2 SASEGT. V lost 8 bases, J lost 0 bases, and 7 bases stayed unmatched. DNA for the CDR3: TGTGCCAGCCGCAGGGGACAGAGCTCCTACGAGCAGTACTTC. As protein: CASRRGQSSYEQYF.

The chain joins TRBV5-1 to TRBJ2-1; D is unclear. With 3 bases removed from V and 0 bases from J, the gap between germline ends came to 10 bases. CDR3 size: 15 residues. Germline assignment: CDR1 SGHRS and CDR2 YFSETQ. Here the CDR3 reads CASSSDGVSYNEQFF. CDR3 bases: TGCGCCAGCAGCTCGGACGGAGTCTCCTACAATGAGCAGTTCTTC.

The chain employs TRBV11-2 and TRBJ2-5; a possible D gene is TRBD1 (6 bases). From germline, CDR1 is SGHAT and CDR2 FQNNGV. V gave up 4 bases and J gave up 3 bases, with 15 bases separating them. This CDR3 spans 15 amino acids. In DNA, the CDR3 is TGTGCCAGCAGCTACTCAACAGGGCCTAAAGAGACCCAGTACTTC. This encodes CASSYSTGPKETQYF. Filled out from reference TRBV11-2 and TRBJ2-5, the complete variable domain reads EAGVAQSPRYKIIEKRQSVAFWCNPISGHATLYWYQQILGQGPKLLIQFQNNGVVDDSQLPKDRFSAERLKGVDSTLKIQPAKLEDSAVYLCASSYSTGPKETQYFGPGTRLLVL.

A note on this clonotype: A much larger clone lies a single base off, so this may be a read error. The V gene is TRBV29-1, the J gene TRBJ2-3, with D possibly being TRBD1 (6 bases). TRBJ1-5 explains the end of the DNA better; the J call may be wrong. CDR3 size: 14 residues. Germline assignment: CDR1 SQVTM and CDR2 ANQGSEA. The CDR3 nucleotides read TGCAGCGTTTCCCTGGGGGGCGAGGGAGATACGCAGCATTTT. Amino acid sequence: CSVSLGGEGDTQHF.

In its sample, this clonotype was seen once. The gene calls are TRBV20-1 and TRBJ2-5; TRBD2 agrees at 9 bases. The CDR3 covers 15 residues. V gave up 0 bases and J gave up 5 bases; unmatched junction bases: 7. Looked up from germline, CDR1 is DFQATT and CDR2 is SNEGSKA (reference sequence). The DNA of the CDR3 is TGCAGTGCTAGAGATGTTGCGGGGGGGCCGGAGACCCAGTACTTC. This encodes CSARDVAGGPETQYF.

The V gene is TRBV9, the J gene TRBJ2-2; 10 bases match TRBD2. J gave up 5 bases and V 0 bases, and 1 base lay outside the gene matches. Germline-derived CDR1 and CDR2 are SGDLS and YYNGEE. The CDR3 runs 15 residues. The CDR3 DNA reads as TGTGCCAGCAGCGTAGAGACTAGCGGGACCGGGGAGCTGTTTTTT. Protein sequence: CASSVETSGTGELFF.

J is TRBJ2-1 and V is TRBV24-1; 13 nucleotides agree with TRBD2. The V gene's germline CDR1 is KGHDR and CDR2 SFDVKD. There are 19 residues in the CDR3. V trimming: 4 bases; J trimming: 1 base; junction bases outside the gene matches: 9. As DNA, the CDR3 is TGTGCCACCAGTGACCAAACCGGGACTAGCGGGACGTCCTACAATGAGCAGTTCTTC. As protein: CATSDQTGTSGTSYNEQFF.

This clonotype was seen many times. The rearrangement joins TRBV29-1 to TRBJ1-1; tentative D call: TRBD1 (6 bases). V shed 5 bases and J shed 6 bases, with 10 bases lying between them. CDR3 size: 11 residues. Germline CDR1 and CDR2: SQVTM and ANQGSEA. The CDR3 region has the DNA TGCAGCGTTCGAAAGGGGGCTGAAGCTTTCTTT. Its protein is CSVRKGAEAFF.